This T cell receptor beta chain was identified in a study of T cells in Graves' hyperthyroidism and ophthalmopathy. As for this clonotype: Its antigen is not identified.

Looked up from germline, CDR1 is SGHRS and CDR2 is YFSETQ. The CDR3 contains 16 residues. J gave up 4 bases and V 0 bases, and 8 bases lay outside the gene matches. Fresh peripheral blood, approximately 10 ml, was the source of the PBMCs. Overall study results and limits: Blood also carried most thyroid clonotypes expanded above 0.001. A 13 V-J model separated ophthalmopathy from stable hyperthyroidism.

RNA transcripts served as the template for amplifying TCR beta CDR3 regions. The TCR CDR3 first-round RT-PCR relied on the HTBI primer set. TCRdb used MiXCR to reprocess the multiplex PCR reads, holding one entry per CDR3 protein. The table includes hundreds of thousands of distinct CDR3 sequences, approximately 14% detected once. Sequenced sample: blood. This receptor was obtained from a woman in her forties with Graves' hyperthyroidism. The V gene is TRBV5-1, the J gene TRBJ2-5; 8 bases match TRBD1. The CDR3 sequence: CASSLEPGGAGETQYF. The CDR3 region has the DNA TGCGCCAGCAGCTTGGAGCCAGGGGGCGCGGGAGAGACCCAGTACTTC.